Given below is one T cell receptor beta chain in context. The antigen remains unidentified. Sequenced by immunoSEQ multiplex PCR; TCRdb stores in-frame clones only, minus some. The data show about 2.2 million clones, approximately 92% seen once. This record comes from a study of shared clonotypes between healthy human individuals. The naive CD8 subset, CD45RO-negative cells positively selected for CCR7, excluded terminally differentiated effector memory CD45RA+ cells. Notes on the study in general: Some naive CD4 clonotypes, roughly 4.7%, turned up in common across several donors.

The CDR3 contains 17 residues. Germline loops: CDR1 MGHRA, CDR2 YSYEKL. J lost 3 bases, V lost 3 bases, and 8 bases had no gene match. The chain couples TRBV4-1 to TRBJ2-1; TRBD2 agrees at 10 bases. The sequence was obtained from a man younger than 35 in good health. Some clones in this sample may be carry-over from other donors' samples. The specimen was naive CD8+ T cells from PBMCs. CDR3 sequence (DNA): TGCGCCAGCAGCCATGGGTTGAGCGGGAGGGACTACAATGAGCAGTTCTTC. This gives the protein CASSHGLSGRDYNEQFF.